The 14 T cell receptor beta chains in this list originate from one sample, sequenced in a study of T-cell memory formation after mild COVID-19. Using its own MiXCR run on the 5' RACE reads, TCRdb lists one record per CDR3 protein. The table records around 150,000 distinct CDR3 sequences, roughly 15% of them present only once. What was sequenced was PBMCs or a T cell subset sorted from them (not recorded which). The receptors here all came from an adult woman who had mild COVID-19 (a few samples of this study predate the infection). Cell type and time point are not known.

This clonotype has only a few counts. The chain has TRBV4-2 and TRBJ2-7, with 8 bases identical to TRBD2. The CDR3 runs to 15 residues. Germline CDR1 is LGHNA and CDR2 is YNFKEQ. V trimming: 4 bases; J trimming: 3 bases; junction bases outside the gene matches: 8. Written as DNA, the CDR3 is TGTGCCAGCAGCCTCTCTACTAGCGGATACTACGAGCAGTACTTC. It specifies CASSLSTSGYYEQYF.

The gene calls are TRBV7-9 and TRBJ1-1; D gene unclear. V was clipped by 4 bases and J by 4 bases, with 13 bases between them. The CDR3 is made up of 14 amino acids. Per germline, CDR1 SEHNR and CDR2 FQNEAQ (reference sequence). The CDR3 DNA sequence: TGTGCCAGCAGCTCCCGGAGGAATAGCACTGAAGCTTTCTTT. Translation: CASSSRRNSTEAFF. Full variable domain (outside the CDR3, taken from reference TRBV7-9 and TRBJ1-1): DTGVSQNPRHKITKRGQNVTFRCDPISEHNRLYWYRQTLGQGPEFLTYFQNEAQLEKSRLLSDRFSAERPKGSFSTLEIQRTEQGDSAMYLCASSSRRNSTEAFFGQGTRLTVV.

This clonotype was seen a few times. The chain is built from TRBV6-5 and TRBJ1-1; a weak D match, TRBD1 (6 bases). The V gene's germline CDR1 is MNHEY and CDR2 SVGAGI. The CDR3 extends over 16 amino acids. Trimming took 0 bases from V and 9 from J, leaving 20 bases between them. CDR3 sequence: CASSYSRYRADHKAFF. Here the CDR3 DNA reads TGTGCCAGCAGTTACTCGCGTTACAGGGCCGACCATAAAGCTTTCTTT.

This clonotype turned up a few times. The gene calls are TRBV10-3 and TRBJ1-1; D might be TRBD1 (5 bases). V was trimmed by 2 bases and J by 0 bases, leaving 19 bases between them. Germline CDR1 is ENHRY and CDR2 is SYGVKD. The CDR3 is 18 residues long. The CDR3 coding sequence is TGTGCCATCAGTGAGCCTCGAAGCACAGGAGCCATGAACACTGAAGCTTTCTTT. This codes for CAISEPRSTGAMNTEAFF.

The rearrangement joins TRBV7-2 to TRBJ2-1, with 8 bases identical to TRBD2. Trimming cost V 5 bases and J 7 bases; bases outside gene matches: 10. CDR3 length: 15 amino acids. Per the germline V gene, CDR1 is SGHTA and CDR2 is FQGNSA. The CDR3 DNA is TGTGCCAGCAGCCAATCCGGGACTAGGGGGAATGAGCAGTTCTTC. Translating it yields CASSQSGTRGNEQFF.

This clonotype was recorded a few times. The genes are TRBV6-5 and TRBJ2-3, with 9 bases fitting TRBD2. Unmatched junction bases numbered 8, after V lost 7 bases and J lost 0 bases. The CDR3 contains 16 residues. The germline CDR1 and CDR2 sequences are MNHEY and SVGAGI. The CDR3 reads CASTRIAGASTDTQYF. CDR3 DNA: TGTGCCAGCACAAGGATAGCGGGAGCTAGCACAGATACGCAGTATTTT.

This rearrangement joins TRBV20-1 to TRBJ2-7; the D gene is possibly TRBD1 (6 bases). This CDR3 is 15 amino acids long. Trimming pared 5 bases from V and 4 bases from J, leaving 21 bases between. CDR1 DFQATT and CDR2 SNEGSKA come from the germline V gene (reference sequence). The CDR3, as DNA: TGCAGTGCTGCCAAAGGGACATTCGGGGTTTACGAGCAGTACTTC. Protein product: CSAAKGTFGVYEQYF.

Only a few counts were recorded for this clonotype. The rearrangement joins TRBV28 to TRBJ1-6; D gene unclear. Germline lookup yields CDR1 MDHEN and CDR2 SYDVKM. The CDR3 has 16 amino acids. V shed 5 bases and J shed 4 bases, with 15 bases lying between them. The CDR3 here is CASSGGVGVYNSPLHF. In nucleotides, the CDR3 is TGTGCCAGCAGTGGTGGAGTCGGAGTTTATAATTCACCCCTCCACTTT.

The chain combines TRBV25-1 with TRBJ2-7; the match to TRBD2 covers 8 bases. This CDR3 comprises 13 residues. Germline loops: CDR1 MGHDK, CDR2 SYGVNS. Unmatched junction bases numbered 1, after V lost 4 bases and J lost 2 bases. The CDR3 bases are TGTGCCAGCAGTGGGGGACTAGCCTACGAGCAGTACTTC. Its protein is CASSGGLAYEQYF.

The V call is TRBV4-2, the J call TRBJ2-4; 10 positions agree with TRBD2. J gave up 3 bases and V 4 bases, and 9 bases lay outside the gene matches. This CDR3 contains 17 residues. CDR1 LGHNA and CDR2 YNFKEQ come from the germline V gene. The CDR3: CASSREAGGGGKNIQYF. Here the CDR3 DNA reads TGTGCCAGCAGCCGAGAAGCGGGAGGGGGAGGCAAAAACATTCAGTACTTC.

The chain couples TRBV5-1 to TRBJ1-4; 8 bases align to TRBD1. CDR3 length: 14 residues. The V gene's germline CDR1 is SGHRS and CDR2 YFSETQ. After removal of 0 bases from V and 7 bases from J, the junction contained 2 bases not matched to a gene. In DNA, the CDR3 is TGCGCCAGCAGCTTGGGGACAGGGATTGAAAAACTGTTTTTT. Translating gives CASSLGTGIEKLFF. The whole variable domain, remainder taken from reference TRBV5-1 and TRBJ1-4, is KAGVTQTPRYLIKTRGQQVTLSCSPISGHRSVSWYQQTPGQGLQFLFEYFSETQRNKGNFPGRFSGRQFSNSRSEMNVSTLELGDSALYLCASSLGTGIEKLFFGSGTQLSVL.

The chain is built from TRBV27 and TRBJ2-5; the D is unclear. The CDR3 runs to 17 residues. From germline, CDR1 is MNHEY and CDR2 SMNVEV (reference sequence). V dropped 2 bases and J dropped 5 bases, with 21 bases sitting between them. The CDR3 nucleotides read TGTGCCAGCAGTTTACGATCCCCTACTACCTTGGGGGAGACCCAGTACTTC. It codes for CASSLRSPTTLGETQYF.

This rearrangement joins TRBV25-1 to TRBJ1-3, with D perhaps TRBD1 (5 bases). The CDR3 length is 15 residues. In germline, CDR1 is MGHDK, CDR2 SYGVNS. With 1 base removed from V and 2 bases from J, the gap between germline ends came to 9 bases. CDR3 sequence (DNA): TGTGCCAGCAGTGAATCGAGGGGAGCTGGAAACACCATATATTTT. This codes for CASSESRGAGNTIYF.

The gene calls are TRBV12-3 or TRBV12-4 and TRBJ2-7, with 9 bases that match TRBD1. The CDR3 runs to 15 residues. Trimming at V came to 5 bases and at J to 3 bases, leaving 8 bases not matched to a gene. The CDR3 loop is CASSPSGTGSYEQYF. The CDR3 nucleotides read TGTGCCAGCAGTCCCTCCGGGACAGGGAGCTACGAGCAGTACTTC.